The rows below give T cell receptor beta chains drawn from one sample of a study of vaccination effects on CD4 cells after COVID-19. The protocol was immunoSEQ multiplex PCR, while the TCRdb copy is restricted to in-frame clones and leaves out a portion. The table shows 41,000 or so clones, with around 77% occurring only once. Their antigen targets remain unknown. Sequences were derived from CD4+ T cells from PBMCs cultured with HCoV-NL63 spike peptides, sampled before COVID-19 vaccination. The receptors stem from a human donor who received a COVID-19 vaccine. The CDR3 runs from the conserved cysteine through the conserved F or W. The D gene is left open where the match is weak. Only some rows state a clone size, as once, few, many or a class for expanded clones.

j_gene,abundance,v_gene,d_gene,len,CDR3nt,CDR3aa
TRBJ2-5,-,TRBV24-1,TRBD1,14,TGTGCCACCAGTAAGACAGGGACGGGAGAGACCCAGTACTTC,CATSKTGTGETQYF
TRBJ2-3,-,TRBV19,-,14,TGTGCCAGTAGTATTTCCCCGCCGCCAGATACGCAGTATTTT,CASSISPPPDTQYF
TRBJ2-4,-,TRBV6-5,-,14,TGTGCCGCTGGGATACCCGGGACCAAAAACATTCAGTACTTC,CAAGIPGTKNIQYF
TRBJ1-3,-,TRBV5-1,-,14,TGCGCCAGCAGCTTAGGAATCTCTGGAAACACCATATATTTT,CASSLGISGNTIYF
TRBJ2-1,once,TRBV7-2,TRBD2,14,TGTGCCAGCGCAGCCGGGACTAGGGTCGATGAGCAGTTCTTC,CASAAGTRVDEQFF
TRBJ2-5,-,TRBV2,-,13,TGTGCCAGCACACTAGGGGAGGAAGAGACCCAGTACTTC,CASTLGEEETQYF
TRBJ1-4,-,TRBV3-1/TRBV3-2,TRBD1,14,TGTGCCAGCAGCCAAAGGGACAGGGATGAAAAACTGTTTTTT,CASSQRDRDEKLFF
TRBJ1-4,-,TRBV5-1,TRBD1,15,TGCGCCAGCAGCGCCAACAGACAGGGAGGTGAAAAACTGTTTTTT,CASSANRQGGEKLFF
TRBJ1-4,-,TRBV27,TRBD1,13,TGTGCCAGCAGTAAAGGGACAGTAGAAAAACTGTTTTTT,CASSKGTVEKLFF
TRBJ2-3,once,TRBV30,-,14,TGTGCCTGGAGAAGTGGACTGTACACAGATACGCAGTATTTT,CAWRSGLYTDTQYF
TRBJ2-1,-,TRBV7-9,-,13,TGTGCCAGCAGCTCGGACAGCTACAATGAGCAGTTCTTC,CASSSDSYNEQFF
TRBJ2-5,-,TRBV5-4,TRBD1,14,TGTGCCAGCAGCTTCTCTACAGGGGGGGAGACCCAGTACTTC,CASSFSTGGETQYF
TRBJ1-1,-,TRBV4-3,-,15,TGCGCCAGCAGCCAAGAGCGGGCCTTGAACACTGAAGCTTTCTTT,CASSQERALNTEAFF
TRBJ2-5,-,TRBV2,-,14,TGTGCCTGGACGCCCACGAGGAACCAAGAGACCCAGTACTTC,CAWTPTRNQETQYF